This TCR beta chain was documented in a study of control samples from healthy donors and cancer patients (dated by TCRdb to about 2020). Library preparation employed the immunoSEQ multiplex PCR assay. TCRdb retrieved this table from immuneACCESS and kept in-frame rearrangements only. Not all clones are present; in checked studies, unresolved V genes account for under half, and no reason is known for the remainder. This sample lists about 89,000 clones; more than 70% were detected once. Of the sample, less than 2.5% falls within the top ten clones. As encoded in the germline V gene, CDR1 is SNHLY while CDR2 is FYNNEI. V was cut back by 1 base and J by 4 bases, leaving a gap of 11 bases between them. Taken from cysteine to phenylalanine, the CDR3 has 14 residues. Of all the DNA, just the CDR3 is kept, 42 bases in frame from base 1. Comment on this clone: Its binding antigen is unknown. Per-nucleotide qualities are absent, and no much larger clonotype sits a single base away.

The chain is made from TRBV2 and TRBJ2-7; the D gene identity is not certain. Sequenced input: blood. The clonotype was recovered from a woman aged 40 to 49 in good health. The DNA sequence is given as TGTGCCAGCAGTGAAGGGGCTAAGACTTACGAGCAGTACTTC. Translated, it reads CASSEGAKTYEQYF. Reference TRBV2 and TRBJ2-7 genes cover what lies past the CDR3, so the full variable domain is EPEVTQTPSHQVTQMGQEVILRCVPISNHLYFYWYRQILGQKVEFLVSFYNNEISEKSEIFDDQFSVERPDGSNFTLKIRSTKLEDSAMYFCASSEGAKTYEQYFGPGTRLTVT.